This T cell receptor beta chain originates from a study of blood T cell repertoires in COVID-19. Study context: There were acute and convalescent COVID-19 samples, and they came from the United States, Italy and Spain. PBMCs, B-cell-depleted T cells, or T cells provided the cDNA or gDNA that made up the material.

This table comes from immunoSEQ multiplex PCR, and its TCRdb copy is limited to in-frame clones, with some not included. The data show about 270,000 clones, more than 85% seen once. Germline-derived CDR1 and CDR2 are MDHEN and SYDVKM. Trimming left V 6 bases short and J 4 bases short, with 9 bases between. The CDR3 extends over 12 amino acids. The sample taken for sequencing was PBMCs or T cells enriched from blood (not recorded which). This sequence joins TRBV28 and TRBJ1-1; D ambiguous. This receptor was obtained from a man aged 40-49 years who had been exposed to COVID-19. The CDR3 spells CASRQLSTEAFF. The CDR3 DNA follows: TGTGCCAGCAGACAGTTAAGCACTGAAGCTTTCTTT.